One sample yielded the 18 T cell receptor beta chains listed below, sequenced in a study of human T cells and chemical hapten exposure. Time point of the sample: pre-sensitization, week 0. Treatment in this sample: therapeutic diphenylcyclopropenone sensitization with weekly scalp DPC. TCRdb ran MiXCR on the RACE reads and lists one entry per CDR3 protein. The profile shows 150,000 to 200,000 distinct CDR3 sequences, more than 25% of them singletons. Material: whole blood, obtained in connection with sensitization to the hapten diphenylcyclopropenone (DPC). The receptor source for this set is a woman aged 25 to 45 with alopecia areata. Some clones in this sample may be carry-over from other donors' samples.

The chain is built from TRBV5-6 and TRBJ2-1; tentative D call: TRBD1 (6 bases). In germline, CDR1 is SGHDT, CDR2 YYEEEE. The CDR3 is 16 residues long. V shed 0 bases and J shed 3 bases, with 13 bases lying between them. CDR3: CASSLVGGQSYNEQFF. The CDR3 DNA reads as TGTGCCAGCAGCTTGGTTGGAGGACAGAGCTACAATGAGCAGTTCTTC.

This clonotype turned up a few times. The rearrangement joins TRBV4-2 to TRBJ2-1; 8 bases are a match to TRBD2. The CDR3 totals 16 residues. Germline V gene lookup returns CDR1 LGHNA and CDR2 YNFKEQ. After removal of 2 bases from V and 5 bases from J, the junction contained 8 bases not matched to a gene. The CDR3 coding sequence is TGTGCCAGCAGCCAAATTGCGGGGGGCCTTAACAATGAGCAGTTCTTC. The encoded protein is CASSQIAGGLNNEQFF.

This clonotype was seen a handful of times. V gene TRBV20-1 combines with J gene TRBJ2-1, with D hard to call. This CDR3 has 14 amino acids. Germline assignment: CDR1 DFQATT and CDR2 SNEGSKA (reference sequence). V lost 5 bases, J lost 0 bases, and 11 bases lay in between. CDR3 amino acids: CSAEAVGSYNEQFF. CDR3 sequence (DNA): TGCAGTGCTGAGGCCGTGGGCTCCTACAATGAGCAGTTCTTC.

The rearrangement uses TRBV12-5 and TRBJ2-3; 9 bases match TRBD2. The CDR3 is 15 amino acids. V lost 4 bases and J lost 2; bases outside the gene matches: 4. Per germline, CDR1 LGHNT and CDR2 FRNRAP. CDR3 in DNA: TGTGCTAGTGGTTCATCTAGCGGGGTCACAGATACGCAGTATTTT. It translates to CASGSSSGVTDTQYF.

This clonotype occurred a few times. The rearrangement joins TRBV20-1 to TRBJ2-7, with D unresolved. The CDR3 runs 14 residues. Germline V gene sequence: CDR1 DFQATT, CDR2 SNEGSKA (reference sequence). V lost 0 bases and J lost 0, with 9 bases in between. The CDR3 region has the DNA TGCAGTGCTAGAGATCCCGCAGCCTCCTACGAGCAGTACTTC. Translated: CSARDPAASYEQYF.

This CDR3 reads CSARYSTNEQFF. The CDR3 nucleotides read TGCAGTGCTAGATACTCTACAAATGAGCAGTTCTTC. This chain connects TRBV20-1 to TRBJ2-1, with D unclear. Looked up from germline, CDR1 is DFQATT and CDR2 is SNEGSKA (reference sequence). CDR3 length: 12 amino acids. Trimming took off 2 bases at V and 7 bases at J, with 9 bases between the two ends.

In DNA form, the CDR3 reads TGTGCCAGCAGTTCTGGACAGCCAAGTCACTCTGGAAACACCATATATTTT. This gives the protein CASSSGQPSHSGNTIYF. The chain combines TRBV28 with TRBJ1-3, with a weak D call TRBD1 (6 bases). Germline-derived CDR1 and CDR2 are MDHEN and SYDVKM. This CDR3 contains 17 residues. The germline V and J ends were trimmed by 4 bases and 0 bases, with 16 bases remaining between them.

This clonotype was counted only a few times. The CDR3 DNA follows: TGCAGCGTCCCCATAGATTCTGGGGCCAACGTCCTGACTTTC. This translates into CSVPIDSGANVLTF. The chain links TRBV29-1 to TRBJ2-6; the D is unclear. Germline V CDR1 and CDR2: SQVTM, ANQGSEA. The CDR3 sequence is 14 residues long. Trimming shortened V by 6 bases and J by 1 base, and 10 bases separated the two germline ends.

The chain is built from TRBV6-6 and TRBJ1-5, with D unresolved. V was trimmed by 5 bases and J by 2 bases, leaving 13 bases between them. Germline V gene data show CDR1 as MNHNY and CDR2 as SVGAGI (reference sequence). CDR3 length: 15 amino acids. The CDR3 protein is CASSTPLGGNQPQHF. CDR3 coding DNA: TGTGCCAGCAGTACCCCTCTGGGTGGCAATCAGCCCCAGCATTTT.

The V and J genes are TRBV20-1 and TRBJ2-7; the match to TRBD2 covers 7 bases. V shed 1 base, J shed 2 bases, and the junction held 5 bases outside the gene matches. CDR1 and CDR2 (germline): DFQATT, SNEGSKA (reference sequence). The CDR3 runs to 14 residues. CDR3: CSARGGGVPYEQYF. The CDR3 nucleotides are TGCAGTGCTAGAGGTGGGGGGGTGCCCTACGAGCAGTACTTC.

The V call is TRBV7-9, the J call TRBJ2-3; weak D call: TRBD1 (6 bases). The CDR3 totals 15 residues. V shed 5 bases and J shed 2 bases, with 14 bases lying between them. From germline, CDR1 is SEHNR and CDR2 FQNEAQ (reference sequence). CDR3 sequence: CASSTRQAITDTQYF. Written as DNA, the CDR3 is TGTGCCAGCAGCACCCGACAGGCGATCACAGATACGCAGTATTTT.

This CDR3 is CSVALDSLGTEAFF. CDR3 nucleotides: TGCAGCGTTGCCTTAGACAGTTTGGGCACGGAAGCTTTCTTT. This sequence joins TRBV29-1 and TRBJ1-1; tentatively, D is TRBD1 (5 bases). Between the trimmed V and J ends, which lost 4 bases and 8 bases, there was a span of 20 bases. CDR3 size: 14 residues. In germline, CDR1 is SQVTM, CDR2 ANQGSEA.

This clonotype was detected a few times. The chain links TRBV28 to TRBJ1-5; D perhaps matches TRBD1 (6 bases). Trimming stripped 3 bases from V and 6 bases from J, with 6 bases between. Germline assignment: CDR1 MDHEN and CDR2 SYDVKM. This CDR3 is 12 amino acids long. CDR3 sequence reads: CASSLGAQPQHF. CDR3 nucleotide sequence: TGTGCCAGCAGTTTGGGGGCTCAGCCCCAGCATTTT. The full variable domain, with the rest looked up from reference TRBV28 and TRBJ1-5, is DVKVTQSSRYLVKRTGEKVFLECVQDMDHENMFWYRQDPGLGLRLIYFSYDVKMKEKGDIPEGYSVSREKKERFSLILESASTNQTSMYLCASSLGAQPQHFGDGTRLSIL.

The chain joins TRBV7-2 to TRBJ2-1; D gene ambiguous. Germline values: CDR1 SGHTA, CDR2 FQGNSA. The CDR3 is made up of 11 amino acids. V was cut by 4 bases and J by 11 bases, with 9 bases left in between. The CDR3 sequence is CASSSSPQQFF. The CDR3 DNA reads TGTGCCAGCAGCTCCAGTCCTCAGCAGTTCTTC.

The chain employs TRBV29-1 and TRBJ2-7; 9 nucleotides line up with TRBD1. Trimming removed 5 bases from V and 7 bases from J; junction bases left unmatched: 3. The CDR3 contains 11 residues. CDR1 and CDR2 (germline): SQVTM, ANQGSEA. The CDR3 DNA follows: TGCAGCGTTTCTGGACAGGGGGAGCAGTACTTC. This translates into CSVSGQGEQYF.

V is TRBV7-2 and J is TRBJ2-7, with D maybe TRBD1 (6 bases). V lost 5 bases and J lost 2, with 16 bases in between. CDR3 length equals 15 residues. Germline loops: CDR1 SGHTA, CDR2 FQGNSA. CDR3: CASSGGHSYAYEQYF. In DNA form, the CDR3 reads TGTGCCAGCAGCGGGGGCCATTCGTACGCCTACGAGCAGTACTTC.

This clonotype has at least ten counts. The chain joins TRBV7-2 to TRBJ1-2; the match to TRBD1 covers 8 bases. V lost 7 bases, J lost 8 bases, and 12 bases stayed unmatched. Per the germline V gene, CDR1 is SGHTA and CDR2 is FQGNSA. The CDR3 runs 14 residues. The CDR3 DNA reads TGTGCCAGCACTGTAAGGGCCGACAGGGGCGGCTACACCTTC. This gives the protein CASTVRADRGGYTF.

V and J are TRBV27 and TRBJ1-4; TRBD1 aligns across 7 bases. CDR1 is MNHEY, CDR2 SMNVEV, per germline (reference sequence). The CDR3 runs to 17 residues. V shed 6 bases and J 5 bases; nucleotides not matched to a gene: 15. Here the CDR3 reads CASSPRPNRGPNEKLFF. CDR3 DNA sequence: TGTGCCAGCAGCCCACGGCCTAACAGGGGCCCGAATGAAAAACTGTTTTTT.